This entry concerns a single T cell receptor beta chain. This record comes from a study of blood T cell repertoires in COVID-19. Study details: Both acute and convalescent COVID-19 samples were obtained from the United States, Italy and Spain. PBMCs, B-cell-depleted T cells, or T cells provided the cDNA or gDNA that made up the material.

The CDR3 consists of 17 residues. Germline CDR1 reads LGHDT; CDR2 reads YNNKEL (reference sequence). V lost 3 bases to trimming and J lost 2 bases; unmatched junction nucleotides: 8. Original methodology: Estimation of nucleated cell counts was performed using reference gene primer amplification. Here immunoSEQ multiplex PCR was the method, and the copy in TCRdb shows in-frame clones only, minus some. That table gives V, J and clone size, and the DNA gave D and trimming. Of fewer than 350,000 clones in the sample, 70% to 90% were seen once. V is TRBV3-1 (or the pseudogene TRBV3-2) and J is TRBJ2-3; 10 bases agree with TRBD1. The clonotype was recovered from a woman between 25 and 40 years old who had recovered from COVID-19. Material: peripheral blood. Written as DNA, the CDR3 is TGTGCCAGCAGCCAGGGGACAGGGGCGCGGAACACAGATACGCAGTATTTT. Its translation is CASSQGTGARNTDTQYF.